This TCR beta chain was sequenced for a study of shared clonotypes between healthy human individuals. Overall study context: Donors, aged 18 to 49, were two women and a few men.

Using immunoSEQ multiplex PCR, the repertoire was profiled, and TCRdb retains in-frame clones only, with some absent. The sample includes 600,000 or so clones, roughly 98% of them seen just once. With V trimmed by 4 bases and J by 4 bases, 9 bases remained unmatched. In germline, CDR1 is MGHRA, CDR2 YSYEKL. The CDR3 runs 15 residues. Naive CD8 populations comprised CD45RO-negative cells positively selected for CCR7, excluding terminally differentiated effector memory CD45RA+ cells. Participating donors were healthy, HIV-negative adults free of recent acute infections or vaccinations. The sample comprised naive CD8+ T cells sorted from blood. This clonotype originated in a man younger than 45 in good health. The chain combines TRBV4-1 with TRBJ2-5; 7 nucleotides agree with TRBD1. For the CDR3, the DNA is TGCGCCAGCAGCCCTACCAGGGGGTGGGGAGAGACCCAGTACTTC. The encoded protein is CASSPTRGWGETQYF.